A single sample is the source of the 10 T cell receptor beta chains below, sequenced in a study of cytomegalovirus exposure and HLA in healthy donors (dated by TCRdb to between 2016 and 2019). Receptors were amplified or captured by the immunoSEQ multiplex PCR assay. A mixture of 60 forward primers for TCR Vbeta segments and 13 reverse primers for TCR Jbeta segments was used in the multiplex PCR. TCRdb mirrors the immuneACCESS table, restricted to in-frame sequences. Some clones are absent from its copies; in checked studies, under half trace to an unresolved V gene, and the reason for the others is unknown. The sample table contains about 210,000 clones; only one count was recorded for 87% of them. 1.1% of the sample belongs to the ten largest clones. What was sequenced was PBMCs. These receptor sequences come from a boy aged 2 to 10 in good health and CMV-seronegative.

The chain couples TRBV6-5 to TRBJ1-1; possible D gene TRBD1, 6 bases. Trimming removed 6 bases from V and 10 bases from J, with 15 bases in between. The CDR3 sequence is 12 residues long. The germline gives CDR1 MNHEY, CDR2 SVGAGI. CDR3 bases: TGTGCCAGCAGCCAAGGGACAATTCCAGCTTTCTTT. Translating it yields CASSQGTIPAFF.

The chain uses TRBV6-1 and TRBJ1-1; D possibly corresponds to TRBD1 (5 bases). The CDR3 totals 14 residues. Germline V gene data show CDR1 as MNHNS and CDR2 as SASEGT. Trimming left V 5 bases short and J 3 bases short, with 13 bases between. The CDR3 region has the DNA TGTGCCAGCAGTCTAAGGGGTGCGGACACTGAAGCTTTCTTT. Protein: CASSLRGADTEAFF.

The chain links TRBV6-5 to TRBJ2-5; 11 bases fit TRBD2. Germline CDR1 MNHEY, CDR2 SVGAGI. This CDR3 has 15 amino acids. V was clipped by 5 bases and J by 5 bases; unmatched bases: 7. CDR3 sequence reads: CASSTASGGRETQYF. The CDR3 DNA reads as TGTGCCAGCAGTACAGCTAGCGGGGGGAGGGAGACCCAGTACTTC.

The sample holds one count of this clone. The genes are TRBV7-3 and TRBJ1-5, with 7 bases identical to TRBD1. Germline V lookup: CDR1 SGHTA, CDR2 FQGTGA. J was trimmed by 5 bases and V by 0 bases; bases with no gene match: 4. The CDR3 is made up of 15 amino acids. CDR3 in amino acids: CASSLTGGGDQPQHF. The CDR3 DNA sequence: TGTGCCAGCAGCTTAACAGGGGGCGGAGATCAGCCCCAGCATTTT. The variable domain in full, completed from reference TRBV7-3 and TRBJ1-5, reads GAGVSQTPSNKVTEKGKYVELRCDPISGHTALYWYRQSLGQGPEFLIYFQGTGAADDSGLPNDRFFAVRPEGSVSTLKIQRTERGDSAVYLCASSLTGGGDQPQHFGDGTRLSIL.

The chain employs TRBV5-1 and TRBJ2-5, with D perhaps matching TRBD2 (5 bases). The J call may be incorrect, as the DNA end agrees better with TRBJ2-7. The germline V gene has CDR1 SGHRS and CDR2 YFSETQ. CDR3 length: 14 amino acids. The CDR3 nucleotides are TGCGCCAGCAGCTTGGGTAGGGCGGGCTACGAGCAGTACTTC. Translating gives CASSLGRAGYEQYF.

V gene TRBV6-1 combines with J gene TRBJ1-2, with 7 bases identical to TRBD1. Per germline, CDR1 MNHNS and CDR2 SASEGT. The V gene end was trimmed by 7 bases and the J gene end by 7 bases; junction bases not matched to a gene: 6. This CDR3 comprises 12 residues. CDR3 nucleotide sequence: TGTGCCAGCAAGAGGCCAGGGGGTGGCTACACCTTC. Protein product: CASKRPGGGYTF.

The chain recombines TRBV11-1 with TRBJ2-7, with D maybe TRBD1 (6 bases). Germline V CDR1 and CDR2: SGHAT, FQDESV (reference sequence). The CDR3 extends over 16 amino acids. Trimming left V 1 base short and J 0 bases short, with 13 bases between. In DNA, the CDR3 is TGTGCCAGCAGCTTAGAACCCAGGGGAAGCTCCTACGAGCAGTACTTC. Translation: CASSLEPRGSSYEQYF.

The chain has TRBV4-2 and TRBJ2-3; possible D gene TRBD2, 5 bases. Trimming removed 4 bases at V and 2 bases at J, with 16 bases between. The germline CDR1 and CDR2 sequences are LGHNA and YNFKEQ. CDR3 length equals 16 residues. DNA of the CDR3: TGTGCCAGCAGCCCCCTTGCTGGCGGGTACACAGATACGCAGTATTTT. It specifies CASSPLAGGYTDTQYF.

This clone was recorded a few times. The chain employs TRBV11-1 and TRBJ2-3, with D perhaps TRBD1 (6 bases). Trimming shortened V by 8 bases and J by 2 bases, and 20 bases separated the two germline ends. CDR3 length equals 16 residues. CDR1 is SGHAT and CDR2 is FQDESV in the germline V gene (reference sequence). The DNA for the CDR3 is TGTGCCAGCGGTACATTAGGCAGGGGAGACACAGATACGCAGTATTTT. Amino acid sequence: CASGTLGRGDTDTQYF.

This clone came up a few times. The chain carries TRBV5-5 and TRBJ2-5; 9 bases are a match to TRBD1. V lost 1 base to trimming and J lost 5 bases; unmatched junction nucleotides: 12. The CDR3 is 17 amino acids. Per germline, CDR1 SGHKS and CDR2 YYEKEE (reference sequence). The CDR3 DNA sequence: TGTGCCAGCAGCTTGTCCCTTCCGGGACAGGGAATCGAGACCCAGTACTTC. This sequence encodes CASSLSLPGQGIETQYF. Full variable domain (missing parts from reference TRBV5-5 and TRBJ2-5): DAGVTQSPTHLIKTRGQQVTLRCSPISGHKSVSWYQQVLGQGPQFIFQYYEKEERGRGNFPDRFSARQFPNYSSELNVNALLLGDSALYLCASSLSLPGQGIETQYFGPGTRLLVL.